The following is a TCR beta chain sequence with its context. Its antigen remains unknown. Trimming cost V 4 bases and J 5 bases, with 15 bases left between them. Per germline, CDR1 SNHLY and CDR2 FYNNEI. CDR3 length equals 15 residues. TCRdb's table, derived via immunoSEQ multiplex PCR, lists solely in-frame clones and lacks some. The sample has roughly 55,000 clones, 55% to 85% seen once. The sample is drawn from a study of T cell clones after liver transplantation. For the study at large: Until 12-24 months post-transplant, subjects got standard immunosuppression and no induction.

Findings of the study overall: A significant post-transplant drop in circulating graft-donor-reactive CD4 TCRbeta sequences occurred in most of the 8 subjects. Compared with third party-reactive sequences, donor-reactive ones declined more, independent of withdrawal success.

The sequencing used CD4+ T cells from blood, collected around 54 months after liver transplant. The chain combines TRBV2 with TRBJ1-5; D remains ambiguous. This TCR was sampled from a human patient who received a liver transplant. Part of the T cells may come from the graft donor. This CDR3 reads CASSASTPGYQPQHF. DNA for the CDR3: TGTGCCAGCAGTGCATCAACACCGGGGTATCAGCCCCAGCATTTT.